This TCR beta chain stems from a study of blood T cell repertoires in COVID-19. The wider study: Collection of acute and convalescent COVID-19 samples took place in the United States, Italy and Spain.

This clone has a handful of counts. The CDR3 spans 15 residues. The V gene end was trimmed by 7 bases and the J gene end by 7 bases; junction bases not matched to a gene: 12. Germline values: CDR1 LNHDA, CDR2 SQIVND (reference sequence). Donors were grouped by their self-reported clinical history. The protocol was immunoSEQ multiplex PCR, while the TCRdb copy is restricted to in-frame clones and leaves out a portion. The sample contains around 480,000 clones, 75% to 90% of which appear only once. The sample comprised PBMCs or T cells enriched from blood (not recorded which). The chain joins TRBV19 to TRBJ2-1, with 8 bases fitting TRBD1. The receptor's source is a woman aged 18-29 years who had recovered from COVID-19. The DNA for the CDR3 is TGTGCCAGTACCCGGCCCCAGGGGGCTAGAAATGAGCAGTTCTTC. This translates into CASTRPQGARNEQFF.